These T cell receptor beta chains were read from a single sample in a study of siplizumab effects on memory and regulatory T cells. The table came from immunoSEQ multiplex PCR; TCRdb's copy has only in-frame clones and leaves some out. The sample includes some 110,000 clones, 94% of them seen just once. The material sequenced was non-Treg CD4+ T cells sorted from blood. All receptors come from a human donor in good health. Both conserved end residues are part of each CDR3. The order of the fields is D gene, clone size, J gene, V gene, CDR3 protein, CDR3 DNA. The D gene is left open where the match is weak. Some rows mark clone size as missing; the rest say once, few, many or name a class of expanded clone.

- | - | TRBJ2-7 | TRBV7-8 | CASSLEWSGLREQYF | TGTGCCAGCAGCTTAGAATGGAGCGGGCTGAGGGAGCAGTACTTC
TRBD2 | - | TRBJ2-5 | TRBV11-2 | CASSLGAGRAVETQYF | TGTGCCAGCAGCTTAGGCGCCGGGAGGGCCGTGGAGACCCAGTACTTC
- | - | TRBJ1-1 | TRBV7-2 | CASSLSLTSGAAEAFF | TGTGCCAGCAGCCTTTCCCTAACCTCAGGGGCTGCTGAAGCTTTCTTT
TRBD2 | - | TRBJ2-5 | TRBV5-1 | CASGTSGHQETQYF | TGCGCCAGCGGTACTAGCGGCCACCAAGAGACCCAGTACTTC
TRBD1 | - | TRBJ1-2 | TRBV6-5 | CASSKPTGNYGYTF | TGTGCCAGCAGTAAACCGACAGGGAACTATGGCTACACCTTC
TRBD1 | - | TRBJ2-5 | TRBV7-8 | CASSHTRDRGREAQYF | TGTGCCAGCAGCCATACACGGGACAGGGGTAGAGAGGCCCAGTACTTC
- | - | TRBJ2-2 | TRBV19 | CASRGRANTGELLF | TGTGCCAGTAGGGGACGCGCGAACACCGGGGAGCTGCTTTTT
- | once | TRBJ1-1 | TRBV14 | CASSRYDRTNTEAFF | TGTGCCAGCAGCCGGTACGACAGGACGAACACTGAAGCTTTCTTT
- | - | TRBJ2-7 | TRBV6-1 | CASKLGSFAEQYF | TGTGCCAGCAAGTTGGGGTCGTTCGCCGAGCAGTACTTC
- | - | TRBJ2-2 | TRBV7-3 | CASSPRAGRNTGELFF | TGTGCCAGCAGCCCTCGGGCTGGACGAAACACCGGGGAGCTGTTTTTT
- | - | TRBJ1-4 | TRBV20-1 | CSGHLNEKLFF | TGCAGCGGACACCTCAATGAAAAACTGTTTTTT
- | - | TRBJ1-5 | TRBV7-2 | CASSPLVGEPQHF | TGTGCCAGCAGCCCCCTTGTAGGCGAGCCCCAGCATTTT
- | - | TRBJ1-1 | TRBV18 | CATDNRIMNTEAFF | TGTGCCACAGATAACAGGATAATGAACACTGAAGCTTTCTTT
TRBD1 | - | TRBJ1-3 | TRBV27 | CASSFSQGALNTIYF | TGTGCCAGCAGTTTTTCACAGGGGGCTCTAAACACCATATATTTT
- | - | TRBJ1-1 | TRBV30 | CAWSIRVTEAFF | TGTGCCTGGAGTATCAGGGTCACTGAAGCTTTCTTT
TRBD2 | - | TRBJ2-7 | TRBV5-1 | CASSTSGYEQYF | TGCGCCAGCAGCACTAGCGGCTACGAGCAGTACTTC
- | - | TRBJ1-2 | TRBV5-4 | CASSSKTDGGYGYTF | TGTGCCAGCAGCTCTAAGACAGATGGGGGCTATGGCTACACCTTC
- | - | TRBJ2-7 | TRBV6-5 | CASSYSNEQYF | TGTGCCAGCAGTTACTCGAACGAGCAGTACTTC
- | - | TRBJ1-5 | TRBV6-1 | CASRTGQSTQPQHF | TGTGCCAGCCGAACCGGACAGTCAACTCAGCCCCAGCATTTT
TRBD1 | - | TRBJ2-6 | TRBV19 | CASKRGPSGANVLTF | TGTGCCAGTAAGAGGGGGCCCTCTGGGGCCAACGTCCTGACTTTC
TRBD2 | - | TRBJ2-1 | TRBV10-3 | CAISLAGGYRNEQFF | TGTGCCATCAGTCTAGCGGGAGGGTATCGCAATGAGCAGTTCTTC
- | - | TRBJ2-1 | TRBV7-9 | CASGQDGDQQFF | TGTGCCAGCGGCCAAGACGGGGACCAGCAGTTCTTC
- | - | TRBJ2-6 | TRBV6-6 | CASSSTRSGANVLTF | TGTGCCAGCAGCTCCACTCGCTCTGGGGCCAACGTCCTGACTTTC
- | - | TRBJ2-5 | TRBV29-1 | CSAGGVSETQYF | TGCAGCGCTGGAGGGGTGTCGGAGACCCAGTACTTC
- | - | TRBJ1-5 | TRBV12-5 | CASGLDSNQPQHF | TGTGCTAGTGGCCTCGATAGCAATCAGCCCCAGCATTTT
- | once | TRBJ2-2 | TRBV11-2 | CASSLRPTDTGELFF | TGTGCCAGCAGCTTAAGGCCAACGGACACCGGGGAGCTGTTTTTT
TRBD2 | - | TRBJ2-1 | TRBV9 | CASSETSGTYNEQFF | TGTGCCAGCAGCGAGACTAGCGGGACCTACAATGAGCAGTTCTTC
TRBD1 | - | TRBJ1-4 | TRBV7-9 | CASSLAAGGWTNEKLFF | TGTGCCAGCAGCTTAGCGGCAGGGGGCTGGACTAATGAAAAACTGTTTTTT
- | - | TRBJ2-3 | TRBV9 | CASSVDRPGKTDTQYF | TGTGCCAGCAGCGTAGATCGGCCGGGGAAGACAGATACGCAGTATTTT
- | - | TRBJ1-2 | TRBV7-9 | CASSLDLILSNYGYTF | TGTGCCAGCAGCTTAGACCTAATTCTTTCTAACTATGGCTACACCTTC
- | once | TRBJ1-2 | TRBV18 | CASSRRTDDLDYGYTF | TGTGCCAGCTCGCGCAGGACAGACGATTTGGACTATGGCTACACCTTC
- | - | TRBJ1-5 | TRBV19 | CASHPRWAGNGQPQHF | TGTGCCAGTCATCCCCGGTGGGCAGGGAATGGTCAGCCCCAGCATTTT
- | - | TRBJ2-6 | TRBV5-6 | CASSFGDGANVLTF | TGTGCCAGCAGCTTTGGGGATGGGGCCAACGTCCTGACTTTC
- | - | TRBJ2-2 | TRBV5-1 | CASSLPRTNGELFF | TGCGCCAGCAGCCTACCTAGGACAAACGGGGAGCTGTTTTTT
- | - | TRBJ2-2 | TRBV10-1 | CASRPGEELFF | TGCGCCAGCAGACCCGGCGAGGAGCTGTTTTTT
TRBD1 | - | TRBJ1-2 | TRBV5-6 | CASSGQTGGAYGYTF | TGTGCCAGCAGCGGGCAGACAGGGGGCGCGTATGGCTACACCTTC
- | - | TRBJ1-2 | TRBV5-1 | CASSLDGGNYGYTF | TGCGCCAGCAGCTTGGACGGAGGAAACTATGGCTACACCTTC